What follows are 25 T cell receptor beta chains derived from one specimen sequenced in a study of CD8 T cells in Susac syndrome. RNA totalling roughly 0.45 to 1 ug underwent reverse transcription with random hexamers. One entry per CDR3 protein results from TCRdb running MiXCR on the immunoSEQ multiplex PCR reads. The sample contains around 300,000 distinct CDR3 sequences, about nine tenths of which appear only once. Sequenced input: CD8+ T cells from PBMCs. The origin of the receptors is a human donor with multiple sclerosis.

The chain joins TRBV25-1 to TRBJ1-2; D not resolved. V lost 3 bases, J lost 8 bases, and 16 bases lay in between. The CDR3 spans 14 residues. The V gene's germline CDR1 is MGHDK and CDR2 SYGVNS. In DNA, the CDR3 is TGTGCCAGCAGTGACCGTACGGCGATGCGGGGCTACACCTTC. Translation gives CASSDRTAMRGYTF.

This clonotype was seen a single time. The V and J genes are TRBV6-2 or TRBV6-3 and TRBJ2-6; 8 bases are shared with TRBD1. The trim removed 5 bases at V and 0 bases at J, leaving 21 bases unmatched. CDR1 and CDR2 from the germline V gene are MNHEY and SVGEGT. The CDR3 is 22 amino acids. This chain's CDR3 is CASSTNRLWDRPSPSGANVLTF. The CDR3, as DNA: TGTGCCAGCAGTACGAACCGACTCTGGGACAGGCCATCACCCTCTGGGGCCAACGTCCTGACTTTC.

V gene TRBV11-3 combines with J gene TRBJ2-7; possibly TRBD2 for D (6 bases). Trimming shortened V by 5 bases and J by 0 bases, and 23 bases separated the two germline ends. Germline assignment: CDR1 SGHNT and CDR2 YENEEA. This CDR3 contains 18 residues. The CDR3 sequence is CASSRTAEPASDSYEQYF. CDR3 nucleotide sequence: TGTGCCAGCAGCCGAACCGCAGAACCGGCTAGCGACTCCTACGAGCAGTACTTC. Complete variable domain (other parts from reference TRBV11-3 and TRBJ2-7): EAGVVQSPRYKIIEKKQPVAFWCNPISGHNTLYWYLQNLGQGPELLIRYENEEAVDDSQLPKDRFSAERLKGVDSTLKIQPAELGDSAVYLCASSRTAEPASDSYEQYFGPGTRLTVT.

The chain couples TRBV4-1 to TRBJ2-3, with 8 bases lining up with TRBD2. Trimming removed 0 bases from V and 4 bases from J; junction bases left unmatched: 6. CDR1 and CDR2 from the germline V gene are MGHRA and YSYEKL. This CDR3 is 16 amino acids long. This chain's CDR3 is CASSQELTSESDTQYF. The CDR3 DNA is TGCGCCAGCAGCCAAGAACTGACTAGCGAGTCAGATACGCAGTATTTT.

In its sample, this clonotype was seen a few times. This chain connects TRBV7-8 to TRBJ2-7, with 7 bases that match TRBD2. The CDR3 loop spans 14 amino acids. CDR1 SGHVS and CDR2 FQNEAQ come from the germline V gene. The ends lost 3 bases at V and 2 bases at J; junction bases unmatched: 4. This CDR3 is CASSFGGDAYEQYF. Written as DNA, the CDR3 is TGTGCCAGCAGCTTTGGGGGGGATGCCTACGAGCAGTACTTC.

The J gene is TRBJ2-1, the V gene TRBV20-1, with D possibly matching TRBD2 (6 bases). The ends were cut back, 0 bases at V and 0 bases at J, with 12 bases in the middle. Per germline, CDR1 DFQATT and CDR2 SNEGSKA (reference sequence). The CDR3 is made up of 16 amino acids. CDR3 residues: CSAREVRGSSYNEQFF. In DNA form, the CDR3 reads TGCAGTGCTAGAGAGGTCCGGGGGAGCTCCTACAATGAGCAGTTCTTC.

The genes are TRBV20-1 and TRBJ1-5, with D possibly matching TRBD1 (5 bases). The CDR3 has 17 residues. Germline V CDR1 and CDR2: DFQATT, SNEGSKA (reference sequence). V was shortened by 3 bases and J by 2 bases, with 20 bases between the two germline ends. CDR3 residues: CSASSLSDPRGNQPQHF. The CDR3 DNA reads TGCAGTGCTAGTTCCCTCTCGGACCCCAGGGGCAATCAGCCCCAGCATTTT.

V gene TRBV19 combines with J gene TRBJ1-2; D gene unclear. Germline values: CDR1 LNHDA, CDR2 SQIVND (reference sequence). V gave up 8 bases and J gave up 7 bases, with 17 bases separating them. The CDR3 sequence is 13 residues long. The CDR3 bases are TGTGCCAGTGGCGACACGCCGTCGGGTGGCTACACCTTC. Translation: CASGDTPSGGYTF.

The chain joins TRBV29-1 to TRBJ1-1; D gene uncertain. This CDR3 is 11 amino acids long. Trimming removed 4 bases at V and 2 bases at J, with 5 bases between. Germline V gene data show CDR1 as SQVTM and CDR2 as ANQGSEA. This chain's CDR3 is CSVVVNTEAFF. The CDR3 DNA reads TGCAGCGTTGTTGTCAACACTGAAGCTTTCTTT.

This clonotype was seen only a few times. The genes are TRBV6-5 and TRBJ1-2; 10 positions agree with TRBD1. V was clipped by 4 bases and J by 1 base; unmatched bases: 3. Germline CDR1 reads MNHEY; CDR2 reads SVGAGI. CDR3 length equals 15 residues. Here the CDR3 reads CASSSGTGVNYGYTF. The CDR3 DNA sequence: TGTGCCAGCAGTTCCGGGACAGGGGTTAACTATGGCTACACCTTC.

The chain links TRBV20-1 to TRBJ2-1; TRBD2 matches at 8 bases. V lost 0 bases and J lost 1; bases outside the gene matches: 2. The germline V gene has CDR1 DFQATT and CDR2 SNEGSKA (reference sequence). This CDR3 is 15 amino acids long. CDR3 nucleotides: TGCAGTGCTAGAGATCGCGGGAGGTCCTACAATGAGCAGTTCTTC. Its translation: CSARDRGRSYNEQFF.

The count of this clonotype is one. The chain links TRBV7-9 to TRBJ2-5; weak D call: TRBD2 (6 bases). Germline V gene sequence: CDR1 SEHNR, CDR2 FQNEAQ (reference sequence). The V gene lost 3 bases and the J gene lost 1 base, with 12 bases spanning the gap. The length of the CDR3 is 15 residues. DNA of the CDR3: TGTGCCAGCAGCTTTACCGGGACTCTCCAAGAGACCCAGTACTTC. It translates to CASSFTGTLQETQYF.

The chain joins TRBV9 to TRBJ2-5; D might be TRBD1 (6 bases). This CDR3 has 13 residues. Germline CDR1 SGDLS, CDR2 YYNGEE. V lost 3 bases, J lost 4 bases, and 10 bases lay in between. The CDR3: CASSGRGTETQYF. The CDR3 DNA reads TGTGCCAGCAGCGGCAGGGGAACAGAGACCCAGTACTTC.

The table lists this clonotype with a few counts. This chain connects TRBV7-2 to TRBJ2-5, with 7 nucleotides matching TRBD2. J gave up 5 bases and V 6 bases, and 9 bases lay outside the gene matches. Per the germline V gene, CDR1 is SGHTA and CDR2 is FQGNSA. The CDR3 has 14 residues. The CDR3 coding sequence is TGTGCCAGCAGTCGGAGACTAGCCGGGGAGACCCAGTACTTC. It specifies CASSRRLAGETQYF.

V is TRBV27 and J is TRBJ2-3, with TRBD2 identical over 7 bases. CDR1 is MNHEY and CDR2 is SMNVEV in the germline V gene (reference sequence). This CDR3 has 14 amino acids. V shed 2 bases and J 5 bases; nucleotides not matched to a gene: 4. DNA for the CDR3: TGTGCCAGCAGTTTAAGACTAGCTGGAGATACGCAGTATTTT. It codes for CASSLRLAGDTQYF.

A few counts support this clonotype. The J gene is TRBJ2-7, the V gene TRBV4-1; unclear D gene. This CDR3 contains 14 residues. The germline gives CDR1 MGHRA, CDR2 YSYEKL. Trimming pared 1 base from V and 3 bases from J, leaving 10 bases between. CDR3 amino acids: CASSQGRTRYEQYF. The CDR3 region has the DNA TGCGCCAGCAGCCAAGGTCGGACGCGCTACGAGCAGTACTTC.

The chain recombines TRBV30 with TRBJ1-2, with 10 bases identical to TRBD1. This CDR3 has 15 amino acids. The V segment lost 5 bases and the J segment 2 bases; nucleotides outside the gene matches: 8. Germline CDR1 reads GTSNPN; CDR2 reads SVGIG (reference sequence). The CDR3 loop is CAWEAPGQGNYGYTF. CDR3 in DNA: TGTGCCTGGGAAGCTCCGGGACAGGGGAACTATGGCTACACCTTC.

The chain has TRBV12-3 or TRBV12-4 and TRBJ1-4; D may be TRBD1 (5 bases). V lost 5 bases, J lost 12 bases, and 16 bases lay in between. The CDR3 has 13 residues. The CDR3 nucleotides read TGTGCCAGCAGTCCCCGTGAGAGGGGTGAACTGTTTTTT. Its translation is CASSPRERGELFF.

This chain joins TRBV6-2 or TRBV6-3 and TRBJ2-7; weak D call: TRBD1 (6 bases). Germline V lookup: CDR1 MNHEY, CDR2 SVGEGT. V lost 6 bases, J lost 7 bases, and 22 bases lay in between. The CDR3 covers 15 residues. The CDR3 DNA is TGTGCCAGCAGCGCAGGGGCCCTTGCAAGACCGGAGCAGTACTTC. Protein sequence: CASSAGALARPEQYF.

The chain employs TRBV6-4 and TRBJ1-1; no clear D. V gave up 4 bases and J gave up 1 base, with 13 bases separating them. CDR3 length equals 15 residues. Germline CDR1 and CDR2: MRHNA and SNTAGT. The CDR3 DNA reads TGTGCCAGCAGTGTGCTGGCGGGAACGAACACTGAAGCTTTCTTT. Translation: CASSVLAGTNTEAFF.

V usage is TRBV29-1 and J usage is TRBJ2-7; D is possibly TRBD1 (5 bases). V was trimmed by 4 bases and J by 2 bases, leaving 12 bases between them. Germline V lookup: CDR1 SQVTM, CDR2 ANQGSEA. The CDR3 has 13 amino acids. Here the CDR3 reads CSVGWGTTYEQYF. The CDR3 bases are TGCAGCGTTGGTTGGGGCACTACCTACGAGCAGTACTTC.

The DNA for the CDR3 is TGTGCCAGCAGCGTAGAAACAGGGGGAAACACTGAAGCTTTCTTT. This gives the protein CASSVETGGNTEAFF. The chain has TRBV9 and TRBJ1-1, with TRBD1 matching 8 bases. Trimming removed 0 bases from V and 2 bases from J; junction bases left unmatched: 3. Per the germline V gene, CDR1 is SGDLS and CDR2 is YYNGEE. This CDR3 has 15 residues.

CDR3 in DNA: TGTGCCAGCAGTTTACCAGGGGCCGGATACAATGAGCAGTTCTTC. Encoded protein: CASSLPGAGYNEQFF. The V call is TRBV27, the J call TRBJ2-1; perhaps TRBD1 as D (6 bases). The ends were cut back, 2 bases at V and 4 bases at J, with 12 bases in the middle. Germline V CDR1 and CDR2: MNHEY, SMNVEV (reference sequence). CDR3 length: 15 residues.

V is TRBV3-1 and J is TRBJ2-3; 8 bases are shared with TRBD1. The CDR3 length is 16 residues. V shed 4 bases, J shed 0 bases, and the junction held 6 bases outside the gene matches. Germline loops: CDR1 LGHDT, CDR2 YNNKEL (reference sequence). The CDR3 loop is CASSPDRGGSTDTQYF. The CDR3 bases are TGTGCCAGCAGCCCTGACAGGGGCGGGAGCACAGATACGCAGTATTTT.

The J gene is TRBJ2-7, the V gene TRBV7-9; TRBD1 matches at 9 bases. Germline-derived CDR1 and CDR2 are SEHNR and FQNEAQ (reference sequence). This CDR3 is 18 amino acids long. V trimming: 5 bases; J trimming: 4 bases; junction bases outside the gene matches: 18. The CDR3 is CASSPHPSMGQGWYEQYF. The CDR3 bases are TGTGCCAGCAGCCCACACCCCTCGATGGGACAGGGATGGTACGAGCAGTACTTC.